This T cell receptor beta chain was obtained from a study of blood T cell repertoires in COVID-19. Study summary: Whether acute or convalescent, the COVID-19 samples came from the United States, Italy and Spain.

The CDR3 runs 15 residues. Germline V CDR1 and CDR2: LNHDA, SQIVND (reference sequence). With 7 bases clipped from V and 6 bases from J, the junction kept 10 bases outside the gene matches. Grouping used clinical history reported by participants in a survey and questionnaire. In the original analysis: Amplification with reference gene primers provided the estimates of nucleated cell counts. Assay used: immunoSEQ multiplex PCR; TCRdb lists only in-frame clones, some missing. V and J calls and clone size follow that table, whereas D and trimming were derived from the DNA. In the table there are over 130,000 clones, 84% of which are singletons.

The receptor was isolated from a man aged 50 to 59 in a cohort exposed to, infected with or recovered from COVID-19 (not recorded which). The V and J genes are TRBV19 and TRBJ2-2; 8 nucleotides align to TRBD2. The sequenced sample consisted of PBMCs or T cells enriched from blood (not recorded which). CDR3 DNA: TGTGCCAGTACTCCCGGGACTAGTTCCCCCGGGGAGCTGTTTTTT. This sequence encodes CASTPGTSSPGELFF.